The table lists the clone carrying this T cell receptor (beta chain) with a few counts. The data were obtained in a study of T cell responses to AZD1222 COVID-19 vaccine. Profiling relied on immunoSEQ multiplex PCR, and the TCRdb table lists in-frame clones only, not all of them. The data contain some 140,000 clones, over 65% of them seen just once; the ten biggest clones take up roughly 4.3%. V shed 0 bases, J shed 0 bases, and the junction held 8 bases outside the gene matches. CDR1 and CDR2 (germline): SGHKS, YYEKEE (reference sequence). This CDR3 has 18 residues. The sequence was collected from an adult in good health. The chain is built from TRBV5-5 and TRBJ2-2, with 7 bases identical to TRBD2. Material: peripheral blood, obtained on day 0 of AZD1222 vaccination. In DNA form, the CDR3 reads TGTGCCAGCAGCTTGGTGTTTGAGGGAGGGGCGAACACCGGGGAGCTGTTTTTT. Translating it yields CASSLVFEGGANTGELFF.